Below, 11 T cell receptor beta chains from the same sample are listed, as sequenced in a study of cytomegalovirus exposure and HLA in healthy donors. PCR involved 60 Vbeta and 13 Jbeta primers. This table comes from immunoSEQ multiplex PCR, and its TCRdb copy is limited to in-frame clones, with some not included. The sample has about 130,000 clones, roughly 79% seen once. Sequenced sample: PBMCs. The origin of the receptors is a woman between 35 and 50 years old in good health and CMV-seronegative.

The rearrangement uses TRBV10-3 and TRBJ2-7; 9 bases are a match to TRBD1. The CDR3 contains 15 residues. V lost 11 bases and J lost 2; bases outside the gene matches: 13. In germline, CDR1 is ENHRY, CDR2 SYGVKD. The CDR3 nucleotides read TGTGCCCTCCACAGGGGGCCACTAATTGCCTACGAGCAGTACTTC. The encoded protein is CALHRGPLIAYEQYF.

The chain uses TRBV6-1 and TRBJ2-5, with D perhaps matching TRBD1 (6 bases). Germline V gene sequence: CDR1 MNHNS, CDR2 SASEGT. V was pared by 1 base and J by 1 base, with 10 bases between. This CDR3 region has 15 residues. CDR3 nucleotide sequence: TGTGCCAGCAGTGAAGGTGGGGGCACCCAAGAGACCCAGTACTTC. Translating it yields CASSEGGGTQETQYF.

J is TRBJ2-1 and V is TRBV21-1; TRBD1, the table's D call, was not compared with the DNA. TRBV21-1 is designated a pseudogene. There are 16 residues in the CDR3. The DNA of the CDR3 is TGTGCCAGCAGTGTGACAAAATACGTATCCTACAATGAGCAGTTCTTC. Translation: CASSVTKYVSYNEQFF.

The V call is TRBV7-3, the J call TRBJ2-7; 11 bases are a match to TRBD1. After removal of 0 bases from V and 7 bases from J, the junction contained 8 bases not matched to a gene. The length of the CDR3 is 16 residues. The germline V gene encodes CDR1 SGHTA and CDR2 FQGTGA. The CDR3 region is CASSLTGGQGAREQYF. CDR3 in DNA: TGTGCCAGCAGCTTAACGGGAGGACAGGGGGCTCGGGAGCAGTACTTC.

The chain employs TRBV27 and TRBJ1-2; D may be TRBD1 (6 bases). This CDR3 spans 12 amino acids. CDR1 and CDR2 from the germline V gene are MNHEY and SMNVEV (reference sequence). Trimming left V 5 bases short and J 8 bases short, with 12 bases between. The CDR3: CASSPVGGGYTF. CDR3 sequence (DNA): TGTGCCAGCAGTCCGGTAGGGGGAGGCTACACCTTC.

The V gene is TRBV28, the J gene TRBJ2-5, with TRBD2 identical over 8 bases. The CDR3 spans 15 residues. CDR1 MDHEN and CDR2 SYDVKM come from the germline V gene. Trimming removed 5 bases from V and 1 base from J; junction bases left unmatched: 6. The CDR3 sequence is CASSAGGGLQETQYF. The CDR3 region has the DNA TGTGCCAGCAGTGCCGGGGGGGGACTCCAAGAGACCCAGTACTTC.

The chain couples TRBV15 to TRBJ2-7; TRBD2 matches 10 bases. V shed 3 bases, J shed 0 bases, and the junction held 2 bases outside the gene matches. The CDR3 is made up of 15 amino acids. The V gene's germline CDR1 is LNHNV and CDR2 YYDKDF (reference sequence). CDR3: CATSSGLADSYEQYF. The CDR3 coding sequence is TGTGCCACCAGCAGCGGACTAGCGGACTCCTACGAGCAGTACTTC.

This sequence joins TRBV7-8 and TRBJ2-3; 13 bases match TRBD2. Germline values: CDR1 SGHVS, CDR2 FQNEAQ. This CDR3 region has 16 residues. The ends lost 5 bases at V and 2 bases at J; junction bases unmatched: 4. This CDR3 reads CASSMTSGGPTDTQYF. CDR3 in DNA: TGTGCCAGCAGCATGACTAGCGGGGGGCCCACAGATACGCAGTATTTT.

Only one count was recorded for this clone. V usage is TRBV6-1 and J usage is TRBJ1-3; 8 bases agree with TRBD1. The CDR3 spans 18 residues. CDR1 and CDR2 (germline): MNHNS, SASEGT. Germline trimming cut 2 bases from V and 0 bases from J; bases unmatched to any gene: 9. This CDR3 is CASSELRDRTFSGNTIYF. The CDR3 DNA reads TGTGCCAGCAGTGAACTCCGGGACAGGACCTTCTCTGGAAACACCATATATTTT.

V is TRBV7-9 and J is TRBJ1-1; TRBD1 aligns across 8 bases. V lost 2 bases to trimming and J lost 5 bases; unmatched junction nucleotides: 1. Germline lookup yields CDR1 SEHNR and CDR2 FQNEAQ (reference sequence). This CDR3 spans 13 amino acids. The CDR3 DNA follows: TGTGCCAGCAGCTTACGACAGGGGACTGAAGCTTTCTTT. This sequence encodes CASSLRQGTEAFF.

The J gene is TRBJ1-6, the V gene TRBV6-1, with TRBD1 identical over 7 bases. The CDR3 has 15 residues. The germline V gene has CDR1 MNHNS and CDR2 SASEGT. V was clipped by 5 bases and J by 7 bases; unmatched bases: 8. The CDR3 DNA reads TGTGCCAGCAGTAGCCCCGGGACAGAGAATTCACCCCTCCACTTT. The encoded protein is CASSSPGTENSPLHF.